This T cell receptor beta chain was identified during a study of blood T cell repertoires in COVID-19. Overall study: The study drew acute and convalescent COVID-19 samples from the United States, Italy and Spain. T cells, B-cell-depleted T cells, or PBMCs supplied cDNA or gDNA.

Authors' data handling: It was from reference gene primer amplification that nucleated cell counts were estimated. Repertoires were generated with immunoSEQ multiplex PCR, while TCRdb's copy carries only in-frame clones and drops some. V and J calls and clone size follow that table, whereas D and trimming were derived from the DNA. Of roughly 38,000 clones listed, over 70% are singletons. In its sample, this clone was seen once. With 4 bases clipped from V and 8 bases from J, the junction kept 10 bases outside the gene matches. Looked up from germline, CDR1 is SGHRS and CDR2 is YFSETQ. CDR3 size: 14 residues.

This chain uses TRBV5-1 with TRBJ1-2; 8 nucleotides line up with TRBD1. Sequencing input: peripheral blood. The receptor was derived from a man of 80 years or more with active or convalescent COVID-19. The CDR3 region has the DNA TGCGCCAGCAGCCCGATGACAGGGGACGGCGGCTACACCTTC. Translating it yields CASSPMTGDGGYTF.